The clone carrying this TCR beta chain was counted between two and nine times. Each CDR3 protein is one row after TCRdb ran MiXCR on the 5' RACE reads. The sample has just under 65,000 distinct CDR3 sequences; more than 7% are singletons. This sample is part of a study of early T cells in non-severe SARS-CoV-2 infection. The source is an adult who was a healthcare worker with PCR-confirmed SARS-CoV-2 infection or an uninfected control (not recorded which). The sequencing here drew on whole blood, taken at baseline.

CDR3 in DNA: TGTGCCAGCCGCCTAGCGGGAGTTGTGGAGACCCAGTACTTC. This gives the protein CASRLAGVVETQYF. The chain links TRBV11-2 to TRBJ2-5; 10 nucleotides agree with TRBD2. Germline V gene sequence: CDR1 SGHAT, CDR2 FQNNGV. The CDR3 covers 14 residues. V lost 8 bases to trimming and J lost 5 bases; unmatched junction nucleotides: 8. The variable domain in full, completed from reference TRBV11-2 and TRBJ2-5, reads EAGVAQSPRYKIIEKRQSVAFWCNPISGHATLYWYQQILGQGPKLLIQFQNNGVVDDSQLPKDRFSAERLKGVDSTLKIQPAKLEDSAVYLCASRLAGVVETQYFGPGTRLLVL.